One and the same sample provided the 10 T cell receptor beta chains below, sequenced in a study of CD8 T cells in ankylosing spondylitis. Each CDR3 protein is one row after TCRdb ran MiXCR on the 5' RACE reads. The sample consists of 250,000 or so distinct CDR3 sequences, about 10% of them appearing once. Input material: blood, either unsorted or a sorted T cell fraction (not recorded which). The receptors here all came from a male donor with ankylosing spondylitis or in good health (not recorded which).

The sample holds many counts of this clonotype. This chain joins TRBV10-2 and TRBJ2-1; 8 bases agree with TRBD2. CDR3 length: 17 residues. With 3 bases clipped from V and 2 bases from J, the junction kept 9 bases outside the gene matches. Germline V gives CDR1 WSHSY, CDR2 SAAADI. The CDR3 loop is CASSDETGGRTYNEQFF. The CDR3 region has the DNA TGCGCCAGCAGTGACGAAACGGGGGGGAGAACCTACAATGAGCAGTTCTTC.

The rearrangement links TRBV5-4 to TRBJ2-1; 10 bases align to TRBD2. The CDR3 covers 17 residues. The V gene end was trimmed by 2 bases and the J gene end by 4 bases; junction bases not matched to a gene: 9. Germline values: CDR1 SGHNT, CDR2 YYREEE (reference sequence). The CDR3 DNA reads TGTGCCAGCAGCTTCCCTATGGGGGGACTAGCGTACAATGAGCAGTTCTTC. Its translation is CASSFPMGGLAYNEQFF.

This chain uses TRBV27 with TRBJ1-6; D remains ambiguous. V lost 2 bases and J lost 0, with 14 bases in between. Germline CDR1 and CDR2: MNHEY and SMNVEV (reference sequence). The CDR3 totals 18 residues. In DNA form, the CDR3 reads TGTGCCAGCAGTTTACGCACGACGACATCCTCCTATAATTCACCCCTCCACTTT. Amino acids: CASSLRTTTSSYNSPLHF.

The CDR3 nucleotides are TGTGCCTGGATCAATATGTTTAACACTGAAGCTTTCTTT. Protein product: CAWINMFNTEAFF. V gene TRBV30 combines with J gene TRBJ1-1, with unresolved D. The length of the CDR3 is 13 residues. Deletions cut 4 bases from V and 2 bases from J, with 11 bases between. Germline V gene data show CDR1 as GTSNPN and CDR2 as SVGIG (reference sequence).

In its sample, this clonotype was seen many times. This chain uses TRBV5-6 with TRBJ2-4; TRBD1 matches at 11 bases. Germline CDR1 SGHDT, CDR2 YYEEEE. The J segment lost 6 bases and the V segment lost 4 bases, leaving 12 bases of the junction unmatched. This CDR3 spans 17 amino acids. The CDR3 sequence is CASSTMGDRGKRNIQYF. CDR3 DNA sequence: TGTGCCAGCAGCACCATGGGGGACAGGGGGAAGAGAAACATTCAGTACTTC.

The rearrangement links TRBV10-1 to TRBJ2-4; the D gene is possibly TRBD2 (6 bases). The CDR3 totals 13 residues. The germline V gene encodes CDR1 WNHNN and CDR2 SYGVQD (reference sequence). Trimming cost V 6 bases and J 10 bases, with 16 bases left between them. This chain's CDR3 is CASSDSLRGIQYF. The CDR3 DNA is TGCGCCAGCAGCGACAGTCTCCGGGGGATTCAGTACTTC.

In its sample, this clonotype was seen many times. The rearrangement joins TRBV10-3 to TRBJ1-2; D unresolved. The CDR3 consists of 15 residues. V lost 0 bases and J 4 bases, leaving 12 bases between the germline ends. Germline V gene data show CDR1 as ENHRY and CDR2 as SYGVKD. The CDR3 reads CAISESSGQVYGYTF. As DNA, the CDR3 is TGTGCCATCAGTGAGTCGAGTGGCCAGGTCTATGGCTACACCTTC.

The table lists this clonotype with many counts. The rearrangement uses TRBV4-2 and TRBJ1-6, with unresolved D. V lost 4 bases and J lost 7, with 20 bases in between. The CDR3 extends over 17 amino acids. Germline CDR1 LGHNA, CDR2 YNFKEQ. In nucleotides, the CDR3 is TGTGCCAGCAGCCGGTCTGAGGAAGGAGTAGAGAATTCACCCCTCCACTTT. This codes for CASSRSEEGVENSPLHF.

The J gene is TRBJ2-1, the V gene TRBV27; D gene uncertain. Trimming removed 4 bases at V and 5 bases at J, with 12 bases between. The CDR3 loop spans 14 amino acids. CDR1 and CDR2 (germline): MNHEY, SMNVEV (reference sequence). CDR3 amino acids: CASSSERTNNEQFF. DNA of the CDR3: TGTGCCAGCAGTTCTGAACGGACCAACAATGAGCAGTTCTTC.

This clonotype was picked up many times. The genes are TRBV20-1 and TRBJ2-1; a weak D match, TRBD2 (6 bases). Looked up from germline, CDR1 is DFQATT and CDR2 is SNEGSKA (reference sequence). There are 15 residues in the CDR3. Trimming shortened V by 3 bases and J by 4 bases, and 16 bases separated the two germline ends. This CDR3 reads CSASDGRGSYNEQFF. In nucleotides, the CDR3 is TGCAGTGCTAGCGACGGGCGGGGAAGTTACAATGAGCAGTTCTTC.